One TCR beta chain is described in this entry. Original data processing: Quantification of nucleated cells was approximated via reference gene primer amplification. Clones were read by immunoSEQ multiplex PCR, and TCRdb kept only the in-frame ones, dropping some. That table is the source of V, J and clone size, and D and trimming were worked out from the DNA. The sample shows 55,000 to 65,000 clones, approximately 91% of them seen only once. The data originate from a study of blood T cell repertoires in COVID-19. The wider study: The study drew acute and convalescent COVID-19 samples from the United States, Italy and Spain. Sample material is recorded as cDNA or gDNA derived from T cells, B-cell-depleted T cells, or PBMCs.

Sequencing input: peripheral blood. This TCR was sampled from a human donor in a cohort sampled during active COVID-19.

CDR3 coding DNA: TGTGCCAGCAGTGAAGGCTACCGATACAATGAGCAGTTCTTC. This codes for CASSEGYRYNEQFF. V usage is TRBV6-1 and J usage is TRBJ2-1; no clear D gene. The CDR3 sequence is 14 residues long. V was trimmed by 1 base and J by 4 bases, leaving 8 bases between them. Germline CDR1 reads MNHNS; CDR2 reads SASEGT.